This T cell receptor (beta chain) appears in the sequencing data of a study of cytomegalovirus exposure and HLA in healthy donors. Broader study findings: According to the study, 160 or so TCR beta chains were cytomegalovirus-associated. There were three CMV-associated chains whose specificity for CMV antigens was confirmed in vitro.

Libraries were prepared by immunoSEQ multiplex PCR; TCRdb keeps only in-frame clonotypes and omits some of them. The table shows under 200,000 clones, with over 85% occurring only once. The length of the CDR3 is 14 residues. Trimming left V 3 bases short and J 3 bases short, with 12 bases between. Germline CDR1 SGHRS, CDR2 YFSETQ. On this clone itself: What it binds is unknown.

The rearrangement joins TRBV5-1 to TRBJ2-5, with a possible D match to TRBD1 (6 bases). Sequencing was performed on PBMCs. This sequence was found in a man between 18 and 29 years old in good health and CMV-seropositive. The CDR3 sequence: CASSSYSGEETQYF. The CDR3 DNA follows: TGCGCCAGCAGCTCCTACTCAGGGGAAGAGACCCAGTACTTC. Using reference TRBV5-1 and TRBJ2-5 for the parts outside the CDR3, the full variable domain is KAGVTQTPRYLIKTRGQQVTLSCSPISGHRSVSWYQQTPGQGLQFLFEYFSETQRNKGNFPGRFSGRQFSNSRSEMNVSTLELGDSALYLCASSSYSGEETQYFGPGTRLLVL.